This T cell receptor beta chain originates from a study of blood T cell repertoires in COVID-19. TCRdb keeps only in-frame clones here, not all; method: immunoSEQ multiplex PCR. The sample holds roughly 260,000 clones, 83% seen once. Losses at the gene ends were 4 bases for V and 0 bases for J; bases not matched to a gene: 9. Germline CDR1 is SGHRS and CDR2 is YFSETQ. CDR3 size: 17 residues. The receptor's source is a woman in her 40s who had been exposed to COVID-19. The V gene is TRBV5-1, the J gene TRBJ2-7, with TRBD2 matching over 11 bases. Sequenced input: PBMCs or T cells enriched from blood (not recorded which). CDR3 sequence (DNA): TGCGCCAGCAGCCCCACTCCCGGGACTAGCGGCTCCTACGAGCAGTACTTC. Translated, it gives CASSPTPGTSGSYEQYF.